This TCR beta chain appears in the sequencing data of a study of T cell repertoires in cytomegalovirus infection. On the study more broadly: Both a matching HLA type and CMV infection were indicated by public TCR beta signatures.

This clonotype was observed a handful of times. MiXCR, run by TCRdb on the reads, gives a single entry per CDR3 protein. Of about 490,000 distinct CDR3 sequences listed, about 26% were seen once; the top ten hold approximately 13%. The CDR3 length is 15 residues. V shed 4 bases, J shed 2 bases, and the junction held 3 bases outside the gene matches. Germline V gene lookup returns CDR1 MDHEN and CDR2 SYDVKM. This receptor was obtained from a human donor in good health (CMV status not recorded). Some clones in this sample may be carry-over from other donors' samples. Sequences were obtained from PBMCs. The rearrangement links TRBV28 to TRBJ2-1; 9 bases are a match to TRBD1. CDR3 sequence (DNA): TGTGCCAGCAGTTGGGGGACAGGGACCTACAATGAGCAGTTCTTC. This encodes CASSWGTGTYNEQFF.